This T cell receptor (beta chain) was identified in a study of glioma-infiltrating T cells. The overall study: Before surgery, glioma patients received dexamethasone for at most six days.

Study findings and constraints: Tissue-blood divergence was below expectation in non-neoplastic patients, above in gliomas. A blood CDR3 motif signature was depleted in highly divergent patients.

Concerning this clonotype: Its antigen remains unidentified. The junction does not match germline at one end; this may be a read error.

Amplification of TCR alpha and beta CDR3 regions from RNA used iRepertoire nested multiplex PCR. One-step reverse transcription and amplification started from approximately 100-400 ng of tissue mRNA or PBMC total RNA. One entry per CDR3 protein, called by TCRdb with MiXCR from the multiplex PCR reads. The table records a few hundred thousand distinct CDR3 sequences, 41% of them present only once. Germline CDR1 reads SGHAT; CDR2 reads FQNNGV. The CDR3 has 13 residues. This chain links TRBV11-2 with TRBJ1-2; D unresolved. The sequence derives from a human donor with low-grade glioma or glioblastoma, undergoing nonglioma brain surgery, or in good health (not recorded which). Material for sequencing was glioma tissue, nonneoplastic brain tissue, or PBMCs (not recorded which). The CDR3 coding sequence is TGTGCCAGCAGCCCCGTGGGGAACTATGGCTGCACCTTC. It translates to CASSPVGNYGCTF.